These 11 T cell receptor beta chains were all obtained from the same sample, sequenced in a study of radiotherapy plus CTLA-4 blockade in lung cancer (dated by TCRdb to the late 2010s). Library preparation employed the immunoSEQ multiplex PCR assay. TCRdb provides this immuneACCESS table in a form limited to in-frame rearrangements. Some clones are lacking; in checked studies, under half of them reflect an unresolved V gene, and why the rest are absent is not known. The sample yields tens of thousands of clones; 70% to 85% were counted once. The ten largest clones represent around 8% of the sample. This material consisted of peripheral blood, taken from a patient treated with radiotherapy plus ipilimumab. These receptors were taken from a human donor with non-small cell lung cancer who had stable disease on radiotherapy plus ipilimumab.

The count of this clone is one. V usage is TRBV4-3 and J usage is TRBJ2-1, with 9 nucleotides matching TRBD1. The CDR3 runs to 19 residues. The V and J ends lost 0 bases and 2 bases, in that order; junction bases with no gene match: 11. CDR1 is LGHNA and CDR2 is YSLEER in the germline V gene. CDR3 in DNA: TGCGCCAGCAGCCAAGATCGTTCCGGGACAGGGTTTGCCTACAATGAGCAGTTCTTC. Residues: CASSQDRSGTGFAYNEQFF.

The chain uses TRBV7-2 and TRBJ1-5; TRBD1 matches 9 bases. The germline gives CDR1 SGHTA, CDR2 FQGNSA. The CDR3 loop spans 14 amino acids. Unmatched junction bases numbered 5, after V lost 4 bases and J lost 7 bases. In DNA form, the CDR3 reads TGTGCCAGCAGCTCCCCGACAGGGGGGCAGCCCCAGCATTTT. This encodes CASSSPTGGQPQHF.

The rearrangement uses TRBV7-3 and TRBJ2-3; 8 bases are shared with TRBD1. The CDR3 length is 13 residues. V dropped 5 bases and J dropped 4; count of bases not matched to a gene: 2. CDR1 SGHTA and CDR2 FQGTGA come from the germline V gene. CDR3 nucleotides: TGTGCCAGCAGCGGACAGGGATCAGATACGCAGTATTTT. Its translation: CASSGQGSDTQYF.

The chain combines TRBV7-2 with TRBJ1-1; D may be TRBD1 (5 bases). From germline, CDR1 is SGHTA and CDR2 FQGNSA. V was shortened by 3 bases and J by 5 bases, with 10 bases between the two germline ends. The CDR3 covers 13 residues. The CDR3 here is CASSFYRITEAFF. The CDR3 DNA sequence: TGTGCCAGCAGCTTTTACAGGATTACTGAAGCTTTCTTT.

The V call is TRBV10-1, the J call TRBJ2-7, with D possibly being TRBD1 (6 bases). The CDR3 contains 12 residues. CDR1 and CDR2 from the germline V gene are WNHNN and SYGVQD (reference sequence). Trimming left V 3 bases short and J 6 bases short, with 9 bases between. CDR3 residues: CASSEQGPEQYF. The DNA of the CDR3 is TGCGCCAGCAGTGAACAGGGCCCCGAGCAGTACTTC.

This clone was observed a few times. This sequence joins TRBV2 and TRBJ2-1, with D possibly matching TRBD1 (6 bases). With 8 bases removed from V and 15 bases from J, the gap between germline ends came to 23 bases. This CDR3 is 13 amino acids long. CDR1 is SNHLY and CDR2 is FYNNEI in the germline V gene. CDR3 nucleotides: TGTGCCAGCTCGGATCCCGGGACATCCCTCGGGTTCTTC. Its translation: CASSDPGTSLGFF.

In DNA, the CDR3 is TGTGCCAGCAGCTTAGCGTGGTTGGGGAACACTGAAGCTTTCTTT. It is translated as CASSLAWLGNTEAFF. This rearrangement joins TRBV7-2 to TRBJ1-1; D gene uncertain. Between the trimmed V and J ends, which lost 0 bases and 1 base, there was a span of 9 bases. Germline lookup yields CDR1 SGHTA and CDR2 FQGNSA. The CDR3 is 15 amino acids.

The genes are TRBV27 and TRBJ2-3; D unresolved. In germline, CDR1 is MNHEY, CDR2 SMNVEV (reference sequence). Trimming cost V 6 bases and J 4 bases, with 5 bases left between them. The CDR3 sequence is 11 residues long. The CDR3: CASRYSDTQYF. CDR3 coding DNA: TGTGCCAGCAGGTATTCAGATACGCAGTATTTT.

CDR3 region: CASSLGPGLRSYNEQFF. The CDR3, as DNA: TGTGCCAGCAGCCTGGGTCCAGGGTTGAGGTCCTACAATGAGCAGTTCTTC. V is TRBV11-1 and J is TRBJ2-1; possible D gene TRBD1, 5 bases. Germline CDR1 is SGHAT and CDR2 is FQDESV (reference sequence). The V end lost 5 bases, the J end lost 1 base, and 18 bases lay between the germline ends. The CDR3 has 17 residues.

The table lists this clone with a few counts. CDR3 amino acids: CATSVLRYSYEQYF. CDR3 sequence (DNA): TGTGCCACCTCCGTACTTAGGTACTCCTACGAGCAGTACTTC. The rearrangement joins TRBV6-5 to TRBJ2-7; no definite D call. Trimming removed 10 bases at V and 0 bases at J, with 16 bases between. The CDR3 totals 14 residues. In germline, CDR1 is MNHEY, CDR2 SVGAGI.

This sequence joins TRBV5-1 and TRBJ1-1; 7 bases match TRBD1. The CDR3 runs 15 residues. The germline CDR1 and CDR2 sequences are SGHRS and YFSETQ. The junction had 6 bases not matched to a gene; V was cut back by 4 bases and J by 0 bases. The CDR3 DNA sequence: TGCGCCAGCAGCCAGAGGACAGGCATGAACACTGAAGCTTTCTTT. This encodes CASSQRTGMNTEAFF.